The present TCR beta chain was sequenced within a study of blood T cell repertoires in COVID-19. Germline-derived CDR1 and CDR2 are SEHNR and FQNEAQ (reference sequence). Trimming cost V 5 bases and J 6 bases; bases outside gene matches: 10. This CDR3 spans 15 amino acids. Individuals in the exposed group had encountered a COVID-19 case within 2 weeks preceding study entry. TCRdb keeps only in-frame clones here, not all; method: immunoSEQ multiplex PCR. Among some 340,000 clones listed, approximately 90% were seen once. The source of this sequence is a woman aged 25-40 years who had been exposed to COVID-19. The sample consisted of PBMCs or T cells enriched from blood (not recorded which). The chain uses TRBV7-9 and TRBJ1-1, with TRBD1 matching 9 bases. CDR3 sequence: CASSGRTGVGSEAFF. The CDR3 DNA reads TGTGCCAGCAGCGGACGGACAGGGGTTGGATCTGAAGCTTTCTTT. The full variable domain, its missing parts supplied by reference TRBV7-9 and TRBJ1-1, is DTGVSQNPRHKITKRGQNVTFRCDPISEHNRLYWYRQTLGQGPEFLTYFQNEAQLEKSRLLSDRFSAERPKGSFSTLEIQRTEQGDSAMYLCASSGRTGVGSEAFFGQGTRLTVV.